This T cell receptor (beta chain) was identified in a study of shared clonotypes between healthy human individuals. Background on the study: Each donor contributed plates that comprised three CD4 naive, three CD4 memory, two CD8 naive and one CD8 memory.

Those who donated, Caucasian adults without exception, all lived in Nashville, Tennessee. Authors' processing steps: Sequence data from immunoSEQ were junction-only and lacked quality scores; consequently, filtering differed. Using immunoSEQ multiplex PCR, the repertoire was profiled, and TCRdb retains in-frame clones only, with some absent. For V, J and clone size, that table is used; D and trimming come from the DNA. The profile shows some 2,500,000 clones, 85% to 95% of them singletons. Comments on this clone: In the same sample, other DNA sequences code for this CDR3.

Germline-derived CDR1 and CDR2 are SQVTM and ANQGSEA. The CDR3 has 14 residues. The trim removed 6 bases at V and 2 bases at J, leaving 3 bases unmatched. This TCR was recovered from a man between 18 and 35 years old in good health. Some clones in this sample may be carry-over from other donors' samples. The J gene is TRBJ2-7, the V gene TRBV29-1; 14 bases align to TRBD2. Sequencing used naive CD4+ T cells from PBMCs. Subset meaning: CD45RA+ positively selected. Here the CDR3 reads CSVAGLAGAYEQYF. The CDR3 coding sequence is TGCAGCGTCGCGGGACTAGCGGGAGCCTACGAGCAGTACTTC.